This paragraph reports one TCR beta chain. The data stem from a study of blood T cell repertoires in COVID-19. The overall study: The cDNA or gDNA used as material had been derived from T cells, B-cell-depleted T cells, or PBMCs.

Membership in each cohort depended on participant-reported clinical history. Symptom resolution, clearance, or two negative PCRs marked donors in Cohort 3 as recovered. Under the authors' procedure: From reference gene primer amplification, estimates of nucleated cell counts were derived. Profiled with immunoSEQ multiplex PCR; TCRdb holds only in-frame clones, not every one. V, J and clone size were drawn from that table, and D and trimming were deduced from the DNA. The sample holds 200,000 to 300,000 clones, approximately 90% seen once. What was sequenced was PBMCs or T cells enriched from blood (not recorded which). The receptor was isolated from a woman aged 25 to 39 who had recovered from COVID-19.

This CDR3 is CASSSSTGEQYF. The CDR3 DNA reads TGTGCCAGCAGCTCAAGCACGGGGGAGCAGTACTTC. This chain joins TRBV7-6 and TRBJ2-7, with a tentative D call TRBD2 (5 bases). Germline V CDR1 and CDR2: SGHVS, FNYEAQ. Trimming took 4 bases from V and 7 from J, leaving 11 bases between them. The CDR3 extends over 12 amino acids.